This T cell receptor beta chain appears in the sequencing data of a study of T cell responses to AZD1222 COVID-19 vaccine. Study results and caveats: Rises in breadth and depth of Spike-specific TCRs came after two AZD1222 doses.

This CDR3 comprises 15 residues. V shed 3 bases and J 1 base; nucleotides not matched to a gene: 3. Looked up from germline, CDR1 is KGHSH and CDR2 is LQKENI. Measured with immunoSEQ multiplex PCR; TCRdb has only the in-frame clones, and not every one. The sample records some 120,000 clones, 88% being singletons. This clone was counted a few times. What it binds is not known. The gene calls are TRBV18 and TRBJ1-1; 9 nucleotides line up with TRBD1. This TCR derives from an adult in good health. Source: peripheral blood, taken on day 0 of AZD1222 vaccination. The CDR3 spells CASSPTGGGNTEAFF. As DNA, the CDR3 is TGTGCCAGCTCACCGACAGGGGGGGGGAACACTGAAGCTTTCTTT. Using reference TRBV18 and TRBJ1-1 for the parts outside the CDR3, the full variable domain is NAGVMQNPRHLVRRRGQEARLRCSPMKGHSHVYWYRQLPEEGLKFMVYLQKENIIDESGMPKERFSAEFPKEGPSILRIQQVVRGDSAAYFCASSPTGGGNTEAFFGQGTRLTVV.